This T cell receptor beta chain was captured in a study of Graves' ophthalmopathy and Graves' hyperthyroidism. CAS ≥3, NOSPECS ≥4, moderate-to-severe activity and duration under 3 months marked donors with ophthalmopathy. The PBMCs originated from around 11 ml of fresh peripheral blood. The authors amplified TCR beta CDR3 regions from RNA transcripts. First-round RT-PCR used HTBI primers; second-round multiplex PCR followed. TCRdb used MiXCR to reprocess the multiplex PCR reads, holding one entry per CDR3 protein. The sample lists 600,000 to 950,000 distinct CDR3 sequences, 40% occurring once. V was trimmed by 1 base and J by 9 bases, leaving 12 bases between them. The CDR3 length is 13 residues. Germline V gene lookup returns CDR1 LNHNV and CDR2 YYDKDF (reference sequence).

Sequencing was performed on peripheral blood. The source is an adult man with Graves' ophthalmopathy. V is TRBV15 and J is TRBJ2-5; no clear D gene. CDR3 nucleotides: TGTGCCACCAGCAGAGTACCTGCCCAGCCCCAGTACTTC. Translating gives CATSRVPAQPQYF. Drawing the rest from reference TRBV15 and TRBJ2-5, the complete variable domain is DAMVIQNPRYQVTQFGKPVTLSCSQTLNHNVMYWYQQKSSQAPKLLFHYYDKDFNNEADTPDNFQSRRPNTSFCFLDIRSPGLGDTAMYLCATSRVPAQPQYFGPGTRLLVL.